This T cell receptor (beta chain) was profiled in a study of T cell changes during pregnancy in multiple sclerosis (dated by TCRdb to between 2018 and 2021). General notes on the study: The study examined how the T cell repertoire changed over the course of pregnancy in women with multiple sclerosis.

Comment on this clone: Which antigen it targets is not known. Per-nucleotide qualities are absent, and no much larger clonotype sits a single base away.

Libraries were built with the immunoSEQ multiplex PCR assay. Sourced from immuneACCESS, this table was stored by TCRdb with only in-frame sequences that have V and J called. A share of the clones is absent; for the studies checked, an unresolved V gene accounts for under half, and the remainder has no known explanation. Present in this sample are some 110,000 clones, about 93% of which were seen just once. The ten largest account for 1.5% of the sample. CDR3 length: 13 amino acids, cysteine to phenylalanine. The DNA shown is the 39-base CDR3, in frame from base 1. The junction carries 8 bases between V and J, which are trimmed by 1 base and 6 bases respectively. The CDR1 and CDR2 encoded by the germline V gene (reference sequence) are SGHKS and YYEKEE.

Source: peripheral blood, taken in the third trimester of pregnancy. The V and J genes are TRBV5-5 and TRBJ1-5, with the D gene too uncertain to name. The source of this sequence is a female donor with multiple sclerosis, enrolled in a pregnancy study. This receptor has the CDR3 CASSLTVFQPQHF. The bases read TGTGCCAGCAGCTTGACAGTTTTTCAGCCCCAGCATTTT.